Listed below are T cell receptor beta chains from one sample, sequenced in a study of yellow fever vaccine responses in identical twins. MiXCR, applied by TCRdb to the RT-PCR reads, yields one record per CDR3 protein. The sample holds around 33,000 distinct CDR3 sequences, about three fifths seen once. The sequencing used T cells from blood (PBMCs), unsorted or a sorted subset (not recorded which), collected before or after yellow fever vaccination (not recorded which). These receptors originate from a young woman who received the yellow fever vaccine. The CDR3 runs from the conserved cysteine through the conserved F or W.

v_call	j_call	cdr3_aa
TRBV20-1	TRBJ1-2	CSARGHDDYGYTF
TRBV23-1	TRBJ1-1	CAMMTELMNTEAFF
TRBV5-1	TRBJ2-3	CASSILGTGVTDTQYF
TRBV28	TRBJ2-1	CASSPGVAGGNEQFF
TRBV15	TRBJ2-1	CATSRDSLGLALYNEQFF
TRBV20-1	TRBJ1-2	CSARSPGEGVGNYGYTF
TRBV29-1	TRBJ1-1	CSALDRGPTEAFF
TRBV28	TRBJ2-3	CASSLGDTSTDTQYF
TRBV5-1	TRBJ2-7	CASSSDRNPYEQYF
TRBV5-5	TRBJ2-7	CASSYTSSTSGRPYEQYF
TRBV9	TRBJ2-1	CASSVAWGSGNEQFF
TRBV11-1	TRBJ2-5	CASSSRIQTLYETQYF
TRBV19	TRBJ2-1	CASSLAWGSYNEQFF
TRBV7-6	TRBJ2-7	CASSFGAAYEQYF
TRBV2	TRBJ2-1	CASSLDRTSYNEQFF
TRBV15	TRBJ1-1	CATSTVNLIGKAFF
TRBV4-2	TRBJ2-2	CASSPETDSPDELFF